These 15 T cell receptor beta chains were all obtained from the same sample, sequenced in a study of CD8 T cells in ankylosing spondylitis. One entry per CDR3 protein, called by TCRdb with MiXCR from the 5' RACE reads. The sample has roughly 220,000 distinct CDR3 sequences, 10% seen once; the top ten hold approximately 20%. What was sequenced was blood, either unsorted or a sorted T cell fraction (not recorded which). These receptors came from a male donor with ankylosing spondylitis or in good health (not recorded which).

The rearrangement links TRBV12-3 or TRBV12-4 to TRBJ1-5, with TRBD1 matching 8 bases. This CDR3 is 15 amino acids long. Losses at the gene ends were 1 base for V and 9 bases for J; bases not matched to a gene: 8. The CDR3 protein is CASSLGTGILRPQHF. The CDR3 DNA is TGTGCCAGCAGTTTAGGGACAGGGATCTTAAGGCCCCAGCATTTT.

For this clonotype: A much larger clone lies a single base off, so this may be a read error. This rearrangement joins TRBV5-1 to TRBJ2-5, with a possible D match to TRBD2 (6 bases). Looked up from germline, CDR1 is SGHRS and CDR2 is YFSETQ. The CDR3 has 15 amino acids. V was shortened by 2 bases and J by 4 bases, with 15 bases between the two germline ends. The CDR3 is CASSFTSGVLETQYF. DNA of the CDR3: TGCGCCAGCAGCTTTACATCGGGGGTCCTAGAGACCCAGTACTTC.

This clonotype has only a few counts. J is TRBJ1-6 and V is TRBV7-8, with a possible D match to TRBD1 (6 bases). Germline CDR1 and CDR2: SGHVS and FQNEAQ. The length of the CDR3 is 15 residues. The germline V and J ends were trimmed by 5 bases and 8 bases, with 16 bases remaining between them. DNA for the CDR3: TGTGCCAGCAGCCAAATGGGGGGACAATATTCACCCCTCCACTTT. It translates to CASSQMGGQYSPLHF.

This clonotype was counted only a few times. The J gene is TRBJ1-6, the V gene TRBV15; no firm D call. This CDR3 comprises 14 residues. The V end was cut by 3 bases, the J end by 8 bases, with 11 bases between. Looked up from germline, CDR1 is LNHNV and CDR2 is YYDKDF (reference sequence). This CDR3 is CATSRGQDDSPLHF. Written as DNA, the CDR3 is TGTGCCACCAGCAGGGGTCAGGACGATTCACCCCTCCACTTT.

This clonotype occurred many times. The chain recombines TRBV27 with TRBJ1-2; TRBD1 matches at 11 bases. Germline-derived CDR1 and CDR2 are MNHEY and SMNVEV (reference sequence). Trimming cost V 2 bases and J 6 bases; bases outside gene matches: 20. The CDR3 has 20 amino acids. The CDR3 DNA follows: TGTGCCAGCAGTTTAGGTATCCCCACTCGGACAGGGGGCTTCCGAGATGGCTACACCTTC. The encoded protein is CASSLGIPTRTGGFRDGYTF.

This clonotype was seen many times. The rearrangement joins TRBV5-6 to TRBJ2-7; D not certain. CDR1 is SGHDT and CDR2 is YYEEEE in the germline V gene. The germline V and J ends were trimmed by 0 bases and 6 bases, with 7 bases remaining between them. This CDR3 region has 12 residues. The CDR3 DNA reads TGTGCCAGCAGCTTGGTCCGGCGCGAGCAGTACTTC. It encodes CASSLVRREQYF. Variable domain in full (rest from reference TRBV5-6 and TRBJ2-7): DAGVTQSPTHLIKTRGQQVTLRCSPKSGHDTVSWYQQALGQGPQFIFQYYEEEERQRGNFPDRFSGHQFPNYSSELNVNALLLGDSALYLCASSLVRREQYFGPGTRLTVT.

This clonotype was observed many times. At one of its ends the junction is not consistent with the germline gene, which may arise from a read error. The rearrangement joins TRBV12-3 or TRBV12-4 to TRBJ2-7; D is possibly TRBD1 (6 bases). The CDR3 consists of 14 residues. The chain's CDR3 is CASSLTGSSYEQYF. DNA for the CDR3: TGCGCCAGCAGCCTAACAGGGAGCTCCTACGAGCAGTACTTC.

This clonotype was found a few times. The chain combines TRBV3-1 with TRBJ1-2, with D maybe TRBD1 (5 bases). CDR3 length: 13 amino acids. Germline V gene lookup returns CDR1 LGHDT and CDR2 YNNKEL (reference sequence). V was pared by 4 bases and J by 2 bases, with 8 bases between. As DNA, the CDR3 is TGTGCCAGCAGCCTTAAGGGGAACTATGGCTACACCTTC. Translated, it gives CASSLKGNYGYTF.

Many counts were recorded for this clonotype. This chain links TRBV7-2 with TRBJ2-5, with 7 positions matching TRBD1. The CDR3 covers 14 residues. The junction had 5 bases not matched to a gene; V was cut back by 1 base and J by 6 bases. CDR1 is SGHTA, CDR2 FQGNSA, per germline. As DNA, the CDR3 is TGTGCCAGCAGCTTAGAGAACAGGGGACAGACCCAGTACTTC. This translates into CASSLENRGQTQYF.

V and J are TRBV19 and TRBJ1-2; D perhaps matches TRBD1 (5 bases). This CDR3 is 15 amino acids long. The germline CDR1 and CDR2 sequences are LNHDA and SQIVND (reference sequence). The V gene lost 5 bases and the J gene lost 2 bases, with 15 bases spanning the gap. The CDR3 protein is CASSPQGDFNYGYTF. CDR3 DNA: TGTGCCAGTAGTCCTCAAGGGGATTTCAACTATGGCTACACCTTC.

The chain couples TRBV6-5 to TRBJ2-3, with D unclear. The V gene lost 4 bases and the J gene lost 2 bases, with 10 bases spanning the gap. This CDR3 is 14 amino acids long. Germline lookup yields CDR1 MNHEY and CDR2 SVGAGI. The CDR3 bases are TGTGCCAGCAGTTCTCGAACCCCCACAGATACGCAGTATTTT. Translating gives CASSSRTPTDTQYF.

This clonotype has ten or more counts. The rearrangement links TRBV12-3 or TRBV12-4 to TRBJ2-5; TRBD2 agrees at 12 bases. This CDR3 is built from 16 residues. V was pared by 7 bases and J by 4 bases, with 10 bases of the junction left unmatched. CDR3 amino acids: CASILGLAGSTETQYF. The CDR3 DNA reads TGTGCCAGCATCCTAGGACTAGCGGGGTCTACAGAGACCCAGTACTTC.

This clonotype was detected many times. The rearrangement links TRBV20-1 to TRBJ2-3, with 7 bases identical to TRBD2. CDR3 length: 14 residues. V was pared by 3 bases and J by 5 bases, with 8 bases of the junction left unmatched. The germline gives CDR1 DFQATT, CDR2 SNEGSKA (reference sequence). CDR3 in amino acids: CSARSGVKGDTQYF. CDR3 nucleotides: TGCAGTGCTAGGAGCGGGGTGAAAGGAGATACGCAGTATTTT.

This clonotype was seen a handful of times. The rearrangement joins TRBV7-9 to TRBJ1-1, with no clear D. Trimming removed 5 bases from V and 0 bases from J, with 10 bases in between. Germline V gene lookup returns CDR1 SEHNR and CDR2 FQNEAQ (reference sequence). The CDR3 sequence is 14 residues long. The CDR3 sequence is CASSLYGMNTEAFF. The DNA for the CDR3 is TGTGCCAGCAGCCTATACGGAATGAACACTGAAGCTTTCTTT.

In its sample, this clonotype was seen many times. V usage is TRBV7-3 and J usage is TRBJ2-1, with TRBD2 matching 15 bases. The CDR3 spans 22 residues. The junction had 14 bases not matched to a gene; V was cut back by 0 bases and J by 2 bases. Germline V CDR1 and CDR2: SGHTA, FQGTGA. Here the CDR3 reads CASSLTQRTPGLAGGPYNEQFF. CDR3 bases: TGTGCCAGCAGCTTAACTCAGCGAACCCCGGGACTAGCGGGGGGCCCCTACAATGAGCAGTTCTTC.